This TCR beta chain is from a study of blood T cell repertoires in COVID-19. V was trimmed by 1 base and J by 0 bases, leaving 12 bases between them. Germline CDR1 reads GTSNPN; CDR2 reads SVGIG (reference sequence). The CDR3 runs to 15 residues. Those who participated ranged in age from about 18 to 89 years and resided in about two dozen US areas. Participants' own reports of clinical history determined their cohort assignment. Per the authors' pipeline: Reference gene primer amplification yielded estimated nucleated cell counts. Using immunoSEQ multiplex PCR, the repertoire was profiled, and TCRdb retains in-frame clones only, with some absent. V and J calls and clone size come straight from that table; D and trimming were deduced from the DNA. The data hold over 150,000 clones, with around three quarters observed a single time.

Sequencing used PBMCs or T cells enriched from blood (not recorded which). V is TRBV30 and J is TRBJ1-1; D is ambiguous. This TCR was recovered from a woman aged 70-85 years in a cohort exposed to, infected with or recovered from COVID-19 (not recorded which). The CDR3, as DNA: TGTGCCTGGAGTGGACCTGGGCGGGTGAACACTGAAGCTTTCTTT. Its translation: CAWSGPGRVNTEAFF.